This note documents a single T cell receptor (beta chain) sequence. The CDR3 consists of 15 residues. V dropped 2 bases and J dropped 5 bases, with 14 bases sitting between them. CDR1 is SGHTA, CDR2 FQGNSA, per germline. Measured with immunoSEQ multiplex PCR; TCRdb has only the in-frame clones, and not every one. The sample consists of roughly 250,000 clones, around 89% of them appearing once. Cohort assignment relied on participant-reported clinical history. Cohort 3 donors were reported recovered after two negative PCRs, clearance, or symptom resolution. This entry comes from a study of blood T cell repertoires in COVID-19. For the study at large: In each case, the material was cDNA or gDNA derived from T cells, B-cell-depleted T cells, or PBMCs.

The clonotype comes from a woman aged 45 to 65 who had recovered from COVID-19. The sample comprised PBMCs or T cells enriched from blood (not recorded which). This chain uses TRBV7-2 with TRBJ2-3; the D gene is possibly TRBD1 (5 bases). In DNA, the CDR3 is TGTGCCAGCAGCTTACGGCCAGGGCTTAGAGATACGCAGTATTTT. Protein: CASSLRPGLRDTQYF.